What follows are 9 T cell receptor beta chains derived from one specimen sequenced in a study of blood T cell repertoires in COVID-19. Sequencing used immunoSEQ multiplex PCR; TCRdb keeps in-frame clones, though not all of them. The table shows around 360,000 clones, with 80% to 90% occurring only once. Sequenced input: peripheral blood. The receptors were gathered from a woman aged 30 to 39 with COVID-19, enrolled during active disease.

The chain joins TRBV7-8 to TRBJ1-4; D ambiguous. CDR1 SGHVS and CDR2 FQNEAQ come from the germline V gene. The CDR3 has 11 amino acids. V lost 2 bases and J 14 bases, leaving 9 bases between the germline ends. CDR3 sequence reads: CASSLSGDLFF. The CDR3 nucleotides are TGTGCCAGCAGCTTATCAGGCGACCTGTTTTTT.

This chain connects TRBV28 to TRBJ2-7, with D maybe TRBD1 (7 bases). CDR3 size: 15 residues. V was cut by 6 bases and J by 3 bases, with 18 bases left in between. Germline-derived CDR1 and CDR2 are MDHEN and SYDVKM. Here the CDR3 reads CASSRNRGGHYEQYF. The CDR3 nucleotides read TGTGCCAGCAGCCGTAACAGGGGAGGCCACTACGAGCAGTACTTC.

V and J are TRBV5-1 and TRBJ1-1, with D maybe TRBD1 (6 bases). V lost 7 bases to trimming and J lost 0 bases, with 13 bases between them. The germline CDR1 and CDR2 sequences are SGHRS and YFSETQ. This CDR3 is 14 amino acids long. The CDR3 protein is CASGRDTMNTEAFF. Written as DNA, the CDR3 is TGCGCCAGCGGCCGGGACACCATGAACACTGAAGCTTTCTTT. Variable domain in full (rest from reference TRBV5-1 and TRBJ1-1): KAGVTQTPRYLIKTRGQQVTLSCSPISGHRSVSWYQQTPGQGLQFLFEYFSETQRNKGNFPGRFSGRQFSNSRSEMNVSTLELGDSALYLCASGRDTMNTEAFFGQGTRLTVV.

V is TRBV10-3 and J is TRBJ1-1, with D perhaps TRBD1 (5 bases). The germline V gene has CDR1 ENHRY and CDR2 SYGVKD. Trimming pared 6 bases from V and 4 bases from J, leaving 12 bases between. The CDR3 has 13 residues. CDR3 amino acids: CAIRAGLSTEAFF. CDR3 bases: TGTGCCATCAGGGCAGGGCTGAGCACTGAAGCTTTCTTT.

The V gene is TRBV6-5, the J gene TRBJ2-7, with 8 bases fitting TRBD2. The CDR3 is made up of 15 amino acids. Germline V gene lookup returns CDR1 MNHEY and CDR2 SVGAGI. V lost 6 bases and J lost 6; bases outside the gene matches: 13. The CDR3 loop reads CASSGRRAGDSEQYF. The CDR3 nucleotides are TGTGCCAGCAGCGGGAGGCGAGCGGGAGATAGCGAGCAGTACTTC.

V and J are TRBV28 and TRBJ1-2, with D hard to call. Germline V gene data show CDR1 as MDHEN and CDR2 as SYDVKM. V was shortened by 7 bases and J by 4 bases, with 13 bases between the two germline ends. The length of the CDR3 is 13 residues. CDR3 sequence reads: CASTAMRLYGYTF. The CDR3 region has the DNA TGTGCCAGCACCGCCATGCGCCTCTATGGCTACACCTTC.

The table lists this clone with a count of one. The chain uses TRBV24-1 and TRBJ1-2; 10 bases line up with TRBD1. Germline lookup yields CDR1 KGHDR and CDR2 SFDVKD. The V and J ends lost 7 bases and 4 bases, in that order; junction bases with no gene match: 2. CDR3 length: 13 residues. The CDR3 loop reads CATSDRGPYGYTF. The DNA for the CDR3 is TGTGCCACCAGCGACAGGGGGCCCTATGGCTACACCTTC.

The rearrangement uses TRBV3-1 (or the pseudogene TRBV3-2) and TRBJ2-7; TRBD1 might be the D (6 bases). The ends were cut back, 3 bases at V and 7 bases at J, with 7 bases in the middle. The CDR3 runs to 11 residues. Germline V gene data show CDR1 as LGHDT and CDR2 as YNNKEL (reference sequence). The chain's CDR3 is CASSHRGEQYF. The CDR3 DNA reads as TGTGCCAGCAGCCATAGGGGGGAGCAGTACTTC.

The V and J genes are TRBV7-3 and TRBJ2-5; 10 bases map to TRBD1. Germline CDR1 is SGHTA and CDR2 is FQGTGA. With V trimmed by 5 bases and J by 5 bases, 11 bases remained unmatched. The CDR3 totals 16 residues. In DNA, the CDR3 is TGTGCCAGCAGCAGACAACCGGGACAGGGGTCGGAGACCCAGTACTTC. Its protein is CASSRQPGQGSETQYF.